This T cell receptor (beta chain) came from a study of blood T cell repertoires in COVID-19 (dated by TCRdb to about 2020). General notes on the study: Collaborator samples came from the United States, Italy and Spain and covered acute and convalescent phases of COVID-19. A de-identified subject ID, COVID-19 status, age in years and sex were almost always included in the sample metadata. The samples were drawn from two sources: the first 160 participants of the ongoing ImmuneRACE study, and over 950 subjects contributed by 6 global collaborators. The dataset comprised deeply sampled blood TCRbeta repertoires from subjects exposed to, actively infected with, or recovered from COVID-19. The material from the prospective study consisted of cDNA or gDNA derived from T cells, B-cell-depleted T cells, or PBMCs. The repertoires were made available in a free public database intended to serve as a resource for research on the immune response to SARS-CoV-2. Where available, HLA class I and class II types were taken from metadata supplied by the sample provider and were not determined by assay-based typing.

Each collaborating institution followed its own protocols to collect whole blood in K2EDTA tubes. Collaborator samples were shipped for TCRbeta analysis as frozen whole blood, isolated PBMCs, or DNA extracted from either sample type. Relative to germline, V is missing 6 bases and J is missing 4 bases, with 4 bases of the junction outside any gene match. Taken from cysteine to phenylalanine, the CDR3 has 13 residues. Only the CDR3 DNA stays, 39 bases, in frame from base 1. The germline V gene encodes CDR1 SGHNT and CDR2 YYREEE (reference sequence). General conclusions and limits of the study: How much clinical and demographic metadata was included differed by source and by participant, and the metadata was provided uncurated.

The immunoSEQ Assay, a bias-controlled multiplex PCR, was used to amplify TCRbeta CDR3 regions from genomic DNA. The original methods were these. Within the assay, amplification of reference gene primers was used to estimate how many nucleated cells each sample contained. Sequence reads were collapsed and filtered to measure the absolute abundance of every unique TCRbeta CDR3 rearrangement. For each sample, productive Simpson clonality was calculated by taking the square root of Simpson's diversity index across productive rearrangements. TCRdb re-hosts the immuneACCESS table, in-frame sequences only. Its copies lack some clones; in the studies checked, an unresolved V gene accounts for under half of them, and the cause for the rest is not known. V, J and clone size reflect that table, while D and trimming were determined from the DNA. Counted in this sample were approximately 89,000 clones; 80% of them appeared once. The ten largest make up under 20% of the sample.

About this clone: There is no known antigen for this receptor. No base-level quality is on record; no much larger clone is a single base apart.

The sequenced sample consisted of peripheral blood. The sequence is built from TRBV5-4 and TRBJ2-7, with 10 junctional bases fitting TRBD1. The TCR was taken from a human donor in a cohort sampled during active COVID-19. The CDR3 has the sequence CASTPGQGYEQYF. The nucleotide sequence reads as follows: TGTGCCAGCACCCCGGGACAGGGGTACGAGCAGTACTTC.